The 30 T cell receptor beta chains reported below all come from one sample, sequenced in a study of blood T cell repertoires in COVID-19. Using immunoSEQ multiplex PCR, the repertoire was profiled, and TCRdb retains in-frame clones only, with some absent. Among under 300,000 clones listed, approximately 88% were seen once. The specimen sequenced was PBMCs or T cells enriched from blood (not recorded which). All receptors come from a middle-aged woman who had recovered from COVID-19.

The V gene is TRBV11-2, the J gene TRBJ2-1; TRBD1 is a possible D gene (6 bases). CDR1 SGHAT and CDR2 FQNNGV come from the germline V gene. V was shortened by 1 base and J by 3 bases, with 7 bases between the two germline ends. The CDR3 spans 14 residues. As DNA, the CDR3 is TGTGCCAGCAGCTTAGTCAGGGGCTACAATGAGCAGTTCTTC. Translated, it gives CASSLVRGYNEQFF.

The rearrangement links TRBV24-1 to TRBJ2-5; 9 positions agree with TRBD2. V lost 5 bases and J lost 5; bases outside the gene matches: 8. The germline V gene encodes CDR1 KGHDR and CDR2 SFDVKD. The CDR3 has 15 residues. CDR3 DNA sequence: TGTGCCACCAGTGTCGGCGGGGGGGCGTTCGAGACCCAGTACTTC. This codes for CATSVGGGAFETQYF.

V usage is TRBV11-1 and J usage is TRBJ2-5; possibly TRBD2 for D (5 bases). Trimming took 1 base from V and 2 from J, leaving 14 bases between them. The CDR3 length is 16 residues. Germline CDR1 reads SGHAT; CDR2 reads FQDESV (reference sequence). The CDR3 reads CASSLGGPLQQETQYF. CDR3 DNA: TGTGCCAGCAGCTTAGGCGGGCCTCTGCAGCAAGAGACCCAGTACTTC. The whole variable domain, filled in from reference TRBV11-1 and TRBJ2-5, reads EAEVAQSPRYKITEKSQAVAFWCDPISGHATLYWYRQILGQGPELLVQFQDESVVDDSQLPKDRFSAERLKGVDSTLKIQPAELGDSAMYLCASSLGGPLQQETQYFGPGTRLLVL.

In this sample, this clone turned up once. This chain joins TRBV29-1 and TRBJ1-3, with D perhaps matching TRBD1 (5 bases). This CDR3 region has 15 residues. Per the germline V gene, CDR1 is SQVTM and CDR2 is ANQGSEA. V was trimmed by 6 bases and J by 2 bases, leaving 17 bases between them. For the CDR3, the DNA is TGCAGCGTAGCGACCCTAAGGGGCCCTGGAAACACCATATATTTT. Its translation is CSVATLRGPGNTIYF. Combining the CDR3 with reference TRBV29-1 and TRBJ1-3 gives the whole variable domain SAVISQKPSRDICQRGTSLTIQCQVDSQVTMMFWYRQQPGQSLTLIATANQGSEATYESGFVIDKFPISRPNLTFSTLTVSNMSPEDSSIYLCSVATLRGPGNTIYFGEGSWLTVV.

This rearrangement joins TRBV6-1 to TRBJ1-5; a possible D gene is TRBD1 (5 bases). In germline, CDR1 is MNHNS, CDR2 SASEGT. V dropped 0 bases and J dropped 0 bases, with 15 bases sitting between them. The CDR3 has 18 residues. In DNA, the CDR3 is TGTGCCAGCAGTGAAGCCTCGGCCGGACATTATAGCAATCAGCCCCAGCATTTT. It codes for CASSEASAGHYSNQPQHF.

This clone was found once. The rearrangement links TRBV6-5 to TRBJ1-5, with TRBD1 as a possible D gene (6 bases). CDR3 length equals 13 residues. Germline loops: CDR1 MNHEY, CDR2 SVGAGI. Trimming pared 6 bases from V and 3 bases from J, leaving 9 bases between. CDR3 sequence (DNA): TGTGCCAGCAGGGACAGCCTCAATCAGCCCCAGCATTTT. This encodes CASRDSLNQPQHF.

This chain connects TRBV4-3 to TRBJ2-7; a possible D gene is TRBD2 (5 bases). The CDR3 spans 15 residues. Germline-derived CDR1 and CDR2 are LGHNA and YSLEER. V lost 4 bases to trimming and J lost 4 bases, with 17 bases between them. The CDR3 loop reads CASSPQAGAGYEQYF. The CDR3 nucleotides read TGCGCCAGCAGCCCTCAGGCGGGCGCTGGTTACGAGCAGTACTTC.

As for this clone: Its ends do not fully match the called genes, so a read error is possible. CDR3 DNA: TGTGCCAGCTCACCATCACTAGCGGAGGCCCTAGGGTTT. It is translated as CASSPSLAEALGF. The rearrangement uses TRBV18 and TRBJ2-3, with 8 bases fitting TRBD2. The CDR3 consists of 13 residues. Germline V gene sequence: CDR1 KGHSH, CDR2 LQKENI.

This chain joins TRBV5-4 and TRBJ1-2; no clear D. V lost 4 bases to trimming and J lost 7 bases, with 11 bases between them. Germline V gives CDR1 SGHNT, CDR2 YYREEE (reference sequence). The CDR3 has 12 residues. The CDR3 sequence is CASSAPGFGYTF. CDR3 in DNA: TGTGCCAGCAGCGCCCCGGGGTTTGGCTACACCTTC.

The chain couples TRBV3-1 (or the pseudogene TRBV3-2) to TRBJ1-1, with 8 nucleotides matching TRBD1. V was pared by 4 bases and J by 1 base, with 5 bases of the junction left unmatched. This CDR3 contains 15 residues. CDR1 is LGHDT, CDR2 YNNKEL, per germline (reference sequence). The CDR3 nucleotides are TGTGCCAGCAGCCCGATAGGACAGGGGAACACTGAAGCTTTCTTT. Residues: CASSPIGQGNTEAFF.

This chain uses TRBV19 with TRBJ1-5; no reliable D call. V lost 9 bases, J lost 5 bases, and 14 bases lay in between. This CDR3 contains 13 residues. CDR1 is LNHDA, CDR2 SQIVND, per germline (reference sequence). The CDR3, as DNA: TGTGCCAGCAATTGGGAGGACCATCAGCCCCAGCATTTT. The encoded protein is CASNWEDHQPQHF. Variable domain in full (rest from reference TRBV19 and TRBJ1-5): DGGITQSPKYLFRKEGQNVTLSCEQNLNHDAMYWYRQDPGQGLRLIYYSQIVNDFQKGDIAEGYSVSREKKESFPLTVTSAQKNPTAFYLCASNWEDHQPQHFGDGTRLSIL.

The J gene is TRBJ1-3, the V gene TRBV2; tentative D call: TRBD1 (6 bases). This CDR3 spans 16 amino acids. Trimming removed 4 bases at V and 0 bases at J, with 13 bases between. CDR1 is SNHLY and CDR2 is FYNNEI in the germline V gene. The CDR3 DNA reads as TGTGCCAGCAGTGCCGACAGGCCATCCTCTGGAAACACCATATATTTT. Translating gives CASSADRPSSGNTIYF.

The chain's CDR3 is CASSDRQAGSPLHF. DNA of the CDR3: TGTGCCAGCAGCGACCGACAGGCAGGTTCACCCCTCCACTTT. V and J are TRBV9 and TRBJ1-6, with D perhaps matching TRBD1 (6 bases). Trimming left V 3 bases short and J 9 bases short, with 13 bases between. Germline V lookup: CDR1 SGDLS, CDR2 YYNGEE. The CDR3 sequence is 14 residues long.

The rearrangement uses TRBV5-1 and TRBJ2-7; perhaps TRBD2 as D (8 bases). The CDR3 extends over 16 amino acids. V was trimmed by 4 bases and J by 4 bases, leaving 21 bases between them. Germline V gene sequence: CDR1 SGHRS, CDR2 YFSETQ. CDR3 region: CASSTTGSGGFYEQYF. Written as DNA, the CDR3 is TGCGCCAGCAGCACGACAGGGTCGGGGGGGTTTTACGAGCAGTACTTC.

The chain couples TRBV19 to TRBJ2-2; no reliable D call. The CDR3 loop spans 15 amino acids. Trimming took 2 bases from V and 0 from J, leaving 7 bases between them. Germline assignment: CDR1 LNHDA and CDR2 SQIVND (reference sequence). In DNA form, the CDR3 reads TGTGCCAGTAGTATAAGTGGGCCGAACACCGGGGAGCTGTTTTTT. It translates to CASSISGPNTGELFF.

This clone appeared once. This chain links TRBV6-1 with TRBJ2-7, with TRBD2 matching over 11 bases. Germline V gene sequence: CDR1 MNHNS, CDR2 SASEGT. The V gene end was trimmed by 0 bases and the J gene end by 3 bases; junction bases not matched to a gene: 4. The CDR3 is made up of 16 amino acids. The CDR3 here is CASSEAVLAGVYEQYF. CDR3 sequence (DNA): TGTGCCAGCAGTGAAGCGGTACTAGCGGGAGTCTACGAGCAGTACTTC.

The rearrangement uses TRBV11-2 and TRBJ1-3; perhaps TRBD1 as D (5 bases). Trimming took off 4 bases at V and 10 bases at J, with 11 bases between the two ends. There are 12 residues in the CDR3. CDR1 and CDR2 from the germline V gene are SGHAT and FQNNGV. The CDR3 DNA reads as TGTGCCAGCAGCTACGGACAATCAACCATATATTTT. Protein sequence: CASSYGQSTIYF.

The rearrangement uses TRBV5-1 and TRBJ2-7; TRBD1 matches 8 bases. The germline gives CDR1 SGHRS, CDR2 YFSETQ. V lost 7 bases, J lost 5 bases, and 11 bases stayed unmatched. This CDR3 contains 14 residues. CDR3 amino acids: CASALGQGVHEQYF. CDR3 DNA sequence: TGCGCCAGCGCCTTAGGACAGGGTGTCCACGAGCAGTACTTC.

The genes are TRBV2 and TRBJ1-5; D might be TRBD1 (6 bases). V gave up 0 bases and J gave up 5 bases, with 17 bases separating them. Germline V gene sequence: CDR1 SNHLY, CDR2 FYNNEI. This CDR3 spans 17 amino acids. The CDR3 protein is CASSEARATGIDQPQHF. The CDR3 nucleotides are TGTGCCAGCAGTGAAGCTAGGGCAACAGGGATCGATCAGCCCCAGCATTTT.

The rearrangement uses TRBV7-9 and TRBJ2-7, with 11 nucleotides matching TRBD1. Germline V gives CDR1 SEHNR, CDR2 FQNEAQ (reference sequence). The trim removed 4 bases at V and 6 bases at J, leaving 5 bases unmatched. The CDR3 is 14 amino acids. The CDR3 loop is CASSSGTGGGEQYF. Here the CDR3 DNA reads TGTGCCAGCAGCTCCGGGACAGGGGGAGGCGAGCAGTACTTC.

This chain links TRBV5-4 with TRBJ2-1; a weak D match, TRBD1 (6 bases). The CDR3 is 15 residues long. Germline V gene lookup returns CDR1 SGHNT and CDR2 YYREEE (reference sequence). The V gene lost 6 bases and the J gene lost 2 bases, with 15 bases spanning the gap. The CDR3 sequence: CASNRQRGTYNEQFF. CDR3 bases: TGTGCCAGCAACCGACAGAGGGGGACCTACAATGAGCAGTTCTTC.

As to this clone: This CDR3 is also generated by other DNA sequences in the sample. The chain links TRBV5-4 to TRBJ2-3; D perhaps matches TRBD2 (5 bases). This CDR3 region has 16 residues. The V and J ends lost 0 bases and 0 bases respectively, with 11 bases between them. In germline, CDR1 is SGHNT, CDR2 YYREEE (reference sequence). CDR3 loop: CASSLAAGTSTDTQYF. The CDR3 nucleotides are TGTGCCAGCAGCTTGGCGGCGGGCACGAGCACAGATACGCAGTATTTT.

This clone has just one count. The chain joins TRBV30 to TRBJ1-4; TRBD1 agrees at 9 bases. Germline CDR1 reads GTSNPN; CDR2 reads SVGIG (reference sequence). The ends lost 1 base at V and 8 bases at J; junction bases unmatched: 8. CDR3 length: 15 amino acids. Here the CDR3 DNA reads TGTGCCTGGAGTGATACCGGGACAGGGAGGGAAAAACTGTTTTTT. It specifies CAWSDTGTGREKLFF. Full variable domain (remainder filled in from reference TRBV30 and TRBJ1-4): SQTIHQWPATLVQPVGSPLSLECTVEGTSNPNLYWYRQAAGRGLQLLFYSVGIGQISSEVPQNLSASRPQDRQFILSSKKLLLSDSGFYLCAWSDTGTGREKLFFGSGTQLSVL.

In its sample, this clone was seen once. V and J are TRBV11-2 and TRBJ1-4; 7 bases are shared with TRBD1. This CDR3 contains 13 residues. J lost 5 bases, V lost 10 bases, and 7 bases had no gene match. Germline V gives CDR1 SGHAT, CDR2 FQNNGV. The CDR3 sequence is CATSDRANEKLFF. The CDR3 DNA is TGTGCCACATCCGACAGGGCGAATGAAAAACTGTTTTTT.

The chain employs TRBV19 and TRBJ1-5; 8 positions agree with TRBD1. Germline values: CDR1 LNHDA, CDR2 SQIVND (reference sequence). The trim removed 10 bases at V and 5 bases at J, leaving 7 bases unmatched. This CDR3 is 13 amino acids long. The CDR3 DNA follows: TGTGCCACCAGGGACAGGCTTTATCAGCCCCAGCATTTT. It codes for CATRDRLYQPQHF.

The rearrangement links TRBV7-9 to TRBJ1-1; D not certain. CDR1 is SEHNR, CDR2 FQNEAQ, per germline (reference sequence). Between the trimmed V and J ends, which lost 10 bases and 5 bases, there was a span of 20 bases. This CDR3 spans 14 amino acids. CDR3 nucleotide sequence: TGTGCCACCTCACCGAGGGCATCCGGGACTGAAGCTTTCTTT. This encodes CATSPRASGTEAFF.

The chain couples TRBV18 to TRBJ2-2; TRBD2 aligns across 11 bases. With V trimmed by 2 bases and J by 4 bases, 6 bases remained unmatched. The CDR3 runs 17 residues. Per the germline V gene, CDR1 is KGHSH and CDR2 is LQKENI. The CDR3 DNA is TGTGCCAGCTCACCATTCCTAGCGGGAGGCGGCACCGGGGAGCTGTTTTTT. This translates into CASSPFLAGGGTGELFF.

The chain links TRBV5-1 to TRBJ1-4, with 7 bases aligning to TRBD1. The CDR3 loop spans 15 amino acids. CDR1 SGHRS and CDR2 YFSETQ come from the germline V gene. The V and J ends lost 5 bases and 8 bases, in that order; junction bases with no gene match: 12. The chain's CDR3 is CASSITGERREKLFF. The CDR3 DNA reads TGCGCCAGCAGTATTACAGGGGAGCGAAGGGAAAAACTGTTTTTT.

V gene TRBV2 combines with J gene TRBJ2-7; possibly TRBD1 for D (6 bases). CDR3 length equals 12 residues. Germline V gives CDR1 SNHLY, CDR2 FYNNEI. Trimming took off 7 bases at V and 5 bases at J, with 12 bases between the two ends. The CDR3, as DNA: TGTGCCAGCACCCTAACAGGGAACGAGCAGTACTTC. Amino acid sequence: CASTLTGNEQYF.

J is TRBJ1-1 and V is TRBV19, with D maybe TRBD1 (5 bases). From germline, CDR1 is LNHDA and CDR2 SQIVND (reference sequence). The CDR3 runs to 15 residues. The V gene lost 10 bases and the J gene lost 4 bases, with 22 bases spanning the gap. CDR3 protein: CATRGRGAKPTEAFF. CDR3 nucleotide sequence: TGTGCCACTAGGGGAAGGGGCGCCAAGCCCACTGAAGCTTTCTTT.